Only a few counts were recorded for the clone carrying this T cell receptor beta chain. This entry is derived from a study of cytomegalovirus exposure and HLA in healthy donors. Use of 60 Vbeta and 13 Jbeta primers characterized the PCR. The assay was immunoSEQ multiplex PCR, and TCRdb's table has in-frame clones only and misses some. The profile shows tens of thousands of clones, approximately 65% of them singletons. The CDR3 spans 14 residues. V shed 5 bases and J shed 7 bases, with 15 bases lying between them. Germline CDR1 SNHLY, CDR2 FYNNEI. The clonotype originates from a woman in her 30s in good health and CMV-seropositive. The V and J genes are TRBV2 and TRBJ1-5, with D unresolved. Sequencing used PBMCs. The CDR3 sequence: CASSLHGSVQPQHF. CDR3 nucleotides: TGTGCCAGCAGTTTACACGGGTCGGTGCAGCCCCAGCATTTT.